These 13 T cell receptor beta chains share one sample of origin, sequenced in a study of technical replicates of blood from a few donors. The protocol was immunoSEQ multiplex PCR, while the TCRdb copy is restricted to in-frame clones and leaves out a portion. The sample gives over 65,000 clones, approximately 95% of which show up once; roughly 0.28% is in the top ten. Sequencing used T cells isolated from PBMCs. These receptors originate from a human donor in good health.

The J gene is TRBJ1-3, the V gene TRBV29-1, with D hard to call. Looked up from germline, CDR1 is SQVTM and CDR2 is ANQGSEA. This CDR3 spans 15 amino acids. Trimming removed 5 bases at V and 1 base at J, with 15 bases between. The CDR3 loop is CSVSPRTQSGNTIYF. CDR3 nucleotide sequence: TGCAGCGTTAGTCCTAGAACCCAATCTGGAAACACCATATATTTT.

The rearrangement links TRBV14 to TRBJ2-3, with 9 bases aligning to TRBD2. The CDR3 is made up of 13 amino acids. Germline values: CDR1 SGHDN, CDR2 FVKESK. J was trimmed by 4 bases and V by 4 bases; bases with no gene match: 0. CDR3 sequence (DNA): TGTGCCAGCAGCCGCGGGGGGGCAGATACGCAGTATTTT. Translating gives CASSRGGADTQYF.

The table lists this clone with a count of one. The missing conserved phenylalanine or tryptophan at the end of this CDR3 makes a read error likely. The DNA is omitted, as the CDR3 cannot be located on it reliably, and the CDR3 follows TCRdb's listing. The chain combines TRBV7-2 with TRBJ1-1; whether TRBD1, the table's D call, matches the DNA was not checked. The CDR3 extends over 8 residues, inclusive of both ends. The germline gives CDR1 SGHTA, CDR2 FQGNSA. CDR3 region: CASSQGLE.

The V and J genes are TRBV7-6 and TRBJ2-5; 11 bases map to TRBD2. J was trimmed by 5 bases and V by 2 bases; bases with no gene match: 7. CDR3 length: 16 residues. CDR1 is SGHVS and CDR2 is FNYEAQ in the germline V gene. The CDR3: CASSLWASGGRETQYF. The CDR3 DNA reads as TGTGCCAGCAGCTTATGGGCTAGCGGGGGGCGGGAGACCCAGTACTTC.

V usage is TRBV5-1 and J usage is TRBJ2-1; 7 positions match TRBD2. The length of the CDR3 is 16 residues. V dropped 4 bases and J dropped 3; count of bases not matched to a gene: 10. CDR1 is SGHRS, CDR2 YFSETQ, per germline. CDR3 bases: TGCGCCAGCAGCCAATGGACCAGGGACTACTACAATGAGCAGTTCTTC. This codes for CASSQWTRDYYNEQFF.

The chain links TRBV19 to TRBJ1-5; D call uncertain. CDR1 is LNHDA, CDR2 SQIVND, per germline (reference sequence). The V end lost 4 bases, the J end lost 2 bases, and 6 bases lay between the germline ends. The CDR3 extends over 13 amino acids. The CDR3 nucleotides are TGTGCCAGTAGTAGCTATCGCAATCAGCCCCAGCATTTT. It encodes CASSSYRNQPQHF.

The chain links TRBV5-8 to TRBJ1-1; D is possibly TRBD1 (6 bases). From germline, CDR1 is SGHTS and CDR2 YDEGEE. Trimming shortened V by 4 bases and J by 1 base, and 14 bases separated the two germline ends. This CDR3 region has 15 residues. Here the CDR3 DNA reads TGTGCCAGCAGCGAACCTGGACAGTCGAACACTGAAGCTTTCTTT. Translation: CASSEPGQSNTEAFF.

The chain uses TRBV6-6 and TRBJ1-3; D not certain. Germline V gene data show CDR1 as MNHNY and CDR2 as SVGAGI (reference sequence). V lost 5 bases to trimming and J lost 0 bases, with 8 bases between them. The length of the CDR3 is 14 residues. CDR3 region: CASSQQSSGNTIYF. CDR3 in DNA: TGTGCCAGCAGTCAACAGAGCTCTGGAAACACCATATATTTT.

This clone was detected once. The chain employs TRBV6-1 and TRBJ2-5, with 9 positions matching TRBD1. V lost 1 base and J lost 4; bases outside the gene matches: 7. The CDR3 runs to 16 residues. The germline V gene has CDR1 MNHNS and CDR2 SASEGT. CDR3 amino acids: CASSEVRGQGGETQYF. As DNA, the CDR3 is TGTGCCAGCAGTGAAGTCAGGGGACAGGGCGGAGAGACCCAGTACTTC.

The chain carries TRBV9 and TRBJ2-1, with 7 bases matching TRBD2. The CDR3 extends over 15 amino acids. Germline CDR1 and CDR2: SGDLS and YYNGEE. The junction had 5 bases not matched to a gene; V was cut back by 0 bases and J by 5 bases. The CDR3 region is CASSVASGKNNEQFF. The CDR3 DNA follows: TGTGCCAGCAGCGTAGCCAGCGGGAAAAACAATGAGCAGTTCTTC.

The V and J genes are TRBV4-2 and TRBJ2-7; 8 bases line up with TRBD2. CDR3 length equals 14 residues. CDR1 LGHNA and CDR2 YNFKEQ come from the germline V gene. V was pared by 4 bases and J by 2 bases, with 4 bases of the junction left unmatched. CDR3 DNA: TGTGCCAGCAGCCTTCTAGCGGGCCCCTACGAGCAGTACTTC. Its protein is CASSLLAGPYEQYF.

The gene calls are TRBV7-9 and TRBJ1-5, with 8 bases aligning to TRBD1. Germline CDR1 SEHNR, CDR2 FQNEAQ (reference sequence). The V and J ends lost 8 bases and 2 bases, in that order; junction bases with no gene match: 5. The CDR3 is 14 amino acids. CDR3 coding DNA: TGTGCCAGCTCCGGACAGGGAGGCAATCAGCCCCAGCATTTT. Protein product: CASSGQGGNQPQHF.

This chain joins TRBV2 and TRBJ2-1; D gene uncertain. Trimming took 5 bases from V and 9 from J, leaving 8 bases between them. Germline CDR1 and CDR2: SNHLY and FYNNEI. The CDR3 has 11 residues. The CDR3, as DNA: TGTGCCAGCAGTAACATTCCTGAGCAGTTCTTC. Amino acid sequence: CASSNIPEQFF. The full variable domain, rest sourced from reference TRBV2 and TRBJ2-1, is EPEVTQTPSHQVTQMGQEVILRCVPISNHLYFYWYRQILGQKVEFLVSFYNNEISEKSEIFDDQFSVERPDGSNFTLKIRSTKLEDSAMYFCASSNIPEQFFGPGTRLTVL.